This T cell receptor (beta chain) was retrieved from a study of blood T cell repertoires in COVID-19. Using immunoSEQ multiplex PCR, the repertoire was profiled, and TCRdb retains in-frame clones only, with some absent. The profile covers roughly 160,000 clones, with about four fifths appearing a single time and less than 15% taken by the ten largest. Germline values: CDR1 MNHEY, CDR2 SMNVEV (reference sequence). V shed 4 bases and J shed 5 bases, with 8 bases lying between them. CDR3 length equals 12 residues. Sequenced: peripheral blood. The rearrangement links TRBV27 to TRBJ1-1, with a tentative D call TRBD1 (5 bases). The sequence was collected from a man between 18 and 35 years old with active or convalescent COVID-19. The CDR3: CASSYGGTEAFF. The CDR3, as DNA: TGTGCCAGCAGTTATGGGGGGACTGAAGCTTTCTTT.